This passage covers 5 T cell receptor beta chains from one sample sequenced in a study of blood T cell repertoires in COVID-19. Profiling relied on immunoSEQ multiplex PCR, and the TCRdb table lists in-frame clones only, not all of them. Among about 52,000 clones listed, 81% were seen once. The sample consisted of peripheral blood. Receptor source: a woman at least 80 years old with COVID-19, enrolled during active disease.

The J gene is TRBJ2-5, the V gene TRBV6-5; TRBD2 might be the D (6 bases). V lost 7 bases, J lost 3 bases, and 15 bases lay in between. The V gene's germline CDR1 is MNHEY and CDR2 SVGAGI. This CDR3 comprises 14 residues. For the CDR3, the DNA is TGTGCCAGCAAGGTCGGGCGGACTAAAGAGACCCAGTACTTC. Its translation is CASKVGRTKETQYF.

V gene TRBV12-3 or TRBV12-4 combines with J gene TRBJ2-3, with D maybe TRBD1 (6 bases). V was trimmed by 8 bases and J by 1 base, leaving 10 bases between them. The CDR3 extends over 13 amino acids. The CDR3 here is CASCRGGTDTQYF. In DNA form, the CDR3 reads TGTGCCAGCTGCAGGGGCGGCACAGATACGCAGTATTTT.

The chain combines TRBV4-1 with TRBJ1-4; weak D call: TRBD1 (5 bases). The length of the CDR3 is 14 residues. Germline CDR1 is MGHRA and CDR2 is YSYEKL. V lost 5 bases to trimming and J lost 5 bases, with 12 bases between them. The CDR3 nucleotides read TGCGCCAGCAGCTACCGACAGCAAAATGAAAAACTGTTTTTT. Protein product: CASSYRQQNEKLFF.

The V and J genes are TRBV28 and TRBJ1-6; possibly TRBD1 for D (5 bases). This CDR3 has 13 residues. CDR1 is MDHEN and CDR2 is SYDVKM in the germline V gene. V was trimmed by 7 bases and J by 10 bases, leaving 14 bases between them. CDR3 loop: CASKGAPGSPLHF. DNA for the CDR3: TGTGCCAGCAAAGGGGCTCCGGGCTCACCCCTCCACTTT.

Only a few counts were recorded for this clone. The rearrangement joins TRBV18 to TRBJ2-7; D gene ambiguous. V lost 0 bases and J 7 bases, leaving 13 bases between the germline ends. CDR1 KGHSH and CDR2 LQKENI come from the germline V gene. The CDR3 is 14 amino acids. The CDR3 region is CASSPPHEVLEQYF. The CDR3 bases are TGTGCCAGCTCACCACCGCACGAGGTTTTGGAGCAGTACTTC. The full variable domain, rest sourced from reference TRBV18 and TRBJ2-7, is NAGVMQNPRHLVRRRGQEARLRCSPMKGHSHVYWYRQLPEEGLKFMVYLQKENIIDESGMPKERFSAEFPKEGPSILRIQQVVRGDSAAYFCASSPPHEVLEQYFGPGTRLTVT.